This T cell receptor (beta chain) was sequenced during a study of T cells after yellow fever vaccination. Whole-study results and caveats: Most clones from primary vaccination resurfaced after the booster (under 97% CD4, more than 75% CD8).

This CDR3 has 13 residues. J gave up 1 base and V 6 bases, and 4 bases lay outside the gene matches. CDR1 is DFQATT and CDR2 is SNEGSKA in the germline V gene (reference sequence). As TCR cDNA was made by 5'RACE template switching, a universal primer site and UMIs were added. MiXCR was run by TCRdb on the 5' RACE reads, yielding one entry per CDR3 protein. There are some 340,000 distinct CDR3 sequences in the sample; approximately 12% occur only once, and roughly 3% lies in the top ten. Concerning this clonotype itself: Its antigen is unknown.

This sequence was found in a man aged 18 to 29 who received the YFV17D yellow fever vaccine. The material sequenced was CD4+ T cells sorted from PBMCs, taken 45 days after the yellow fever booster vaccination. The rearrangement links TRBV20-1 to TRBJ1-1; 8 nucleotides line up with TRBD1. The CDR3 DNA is TGCAGTGCACGGGACAGGCAGAACACTGAAGCTTTCTTT. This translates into CSARDRQNTEAFF.